These 23 T cell receptor beta chains originate from one sample sequenced in a study of CD8+ T cells in alopecia areata. Documented treatment: oral pan-JAK inhibitor, 5-10 mg twice daily. RNA extraction and reverse transcription yielded cDNA as sequencing template. The assay was immunoSEQ multiplex PCR, and TCRdb's table has in-frame clones only and misses some. The sample includes 150,000 to 200,000 clones, roughly 65% of them seen just once. Sequences were derived from CD4+ T cells sorted from blood, sampled at week 4, from a patient treated with tofacitinib. These receptors came from a human donor with alopecia areata.

V usage is TRBV30 and J usage is TRBJ1-2; 8 bases are shared with TRBD1. V was pared by 1 base and J by 6 bases, with 1 base of the junction left unmatched. This CDR3 spans 12 amino acids. Germline loops: CDR1 GTSNPN, CDR2 SVGIG (reference sequence). CDR3 DNA sequence: TGTGCCTGGAGTGGCAGGGGGCATGGCTACACCTTC. This translates into CAWSGRGHGYTF.

V usage is TRBV7-2 and J usage is TRBJ2-5; D is tentatively TRBD1 or TRBD2 (5 bases each). Germline loops: CDR1 SGHTA, CDR2 FQGNSA. This CDR3 region has 15 residues. V was shortened by 3 bases and J by 5 bases, with 16 bases between the two germline ends. The CDR3 bases are TGTGCCAGCAGCTTTGGGCCGGGGTCAGGGGAGACCCAGTACTTC. Residues: CASSFGPGSGETQYF.

The CDR3 DNA sequence: TGTGCCTGGAGTGACCCAGATACGCAGTATTTT. It specifies CAWSDPDTQYF. The chain links TRBV30 to TRBJ2-3; no reliable D call. The CDR3 is 11 residues long. The germline gives CDR1 GTSNPN, CDR2 SVGIG (reference sequence). V lost 1 base and J lost 4, with 3 bases in between.

This clone was detected only a few times. V is TRBV7-9 and J is TRBJ2-5; D gene ambiguous. The CDR3 extends over 12 amino acids. Trimming left V 5 bases short and J 5 bases short, with 9 bases between. Germline lookup yields CDR1 SEHNR and CDR2 FQNEAQ (reference sequence). DNA for the CDR3: TGTGCCAGCAGCCTCACTGCGGAGACCCAGTACTTC. Its protein is CASSLTAETQYF.

This clone showed up just a few times. The chain joins TRBV2 to TRBJ1-2, with a tentative D call TRBD1 (6 bases). V dropped 7 bases and J dropped 3 bases, with 12 bases sitting between them. CDR3 length: 13 amino acids. Per germline, CDR1 SNHLY and CDR2 FYNNEI. The CDR3 DNA sequence: TGTGCCAGCAAAGGGGGGAGTCACTATGGCTACACCTTC. This translates into CASKGGSHYGYTF.

The chain uses TRBV30 and TRBJ2-1, with TRBD2 matching over 8 bases. V lost 0 bases to trimming and J lost 8 bases; unmatched junction nucleotides: 9. Germline V lookup: CDR1 GTSNPN, CDR2 SVGIG (reference sequence). This CDR3 region has 15 residues. Written as DNA, the CDR3 is TGTGCCTGGAGTGTAAGGTCGGGGGGGGCTTATGAGCAGTTCTTC. This encodes CAWSVRSGGAYEQFF.

The rearrangement links TRBV29-1 to TRBJ1-2; perhaps TRBD1 as D (5 bases). The ends were cut back, 0 bases at V and 2 bases at J, with 10 bases in the middle. Germline V CDR1 and CDR2: SQVTM, ANQGSEA. CDR3 size: 14 residues. Written as DNA, the CDR3 is TGCAGCGTTGAAGATACGGGACGGAACTATGGCTACACCTTC. This gives the protein CSVEDTGRNYGYTF.

The chain links TRBV14 to TRBJ1-1; D perhaps matches TRBD1 (6 bases). This CDR3 has 14 amino acids. The germline V gene has CDR1 SGHDN and CDR2 FVKESK. V lost 9 bases and J 1 base, leaving 15 bases between the germline ends. The CDR3: CASKTGPGNTEAFF. As DNA, the CDR3 is TGTGCCAGTAAGACAGGTCCGGGGAACACTGAAGCTTTCTTT. The full variable domain, completed using reference TRBV14 and TRBJ1-1, is EAGVTQFPSHSVIEKGQTVTLRCDPISGHDNLYWYRRVMGKEIKFLLHFVKESKQDESGMPNNRFLAERTGGTYSTLKVQPAELEDSGVYFCASKTGPGNTEAFFGQGTRLTVV.

V usage is TRBV5-6 and J usage is TRBJ2-1, with D possibly TRBD2 on 6 matching bases. Trimming pared 1 base from V and 10 bases from J, leaving 12 bases between. This CDR3 is built from 13 residues. Germline assignment: CDR1 SGHDT and CDR2 YYEEEE. The CDR3 is CASSLLGGSEQFF. CDR3 DNA: TGTGCCAGCAGCTTGCTGGGGGGTAGCGAGCAGTTCTTC.

The chain carries TRBV7-6 and TRBJ2-2, with TRBD2 identical over 7 bases. V dropped 3 bases and J dropped 0; count of bases not matched to a gene: 4. Germline CDR1 reads SGHVS; CDR2 reads FNYEAQ. The CDR3 has 16 amino acids. CDR3 in DNA: TGTGCCAGCAGCTTGGGCGGGGGAACGAACACCGGGGAGCTGTTTTTT. Protein: CASSLGGGTNTGELFF.

This sequence joins TRBV25-1 and TRBJ1-2; 7 bases agree with TRBD1. The V and J ends lost 6 bases and 7 bases, in that order; junction bases with no gene match: 11. The CDR3 runs 14 residues. Germline V gene sequence: CDR1 MGHDK, CDR2 SYGVNS. The DNA of the CDR3 is TGTGCCAGCAGAAGAGCAGGGGGAATGGGTGGCTACACCTTC. Its protein is CASRRAGGMGGYTF.

The chain combines TRBV7-9 with TRBJ2-5; D possibly matches TRBD1 or TRBD2 (5 bases each). Looked up from germline, CDR1 is SEHNR and CDR2 is FQNEAQ (reference sequence). The CDR3 is made up of 14 amino acids. The V end was cut by 6 bases, the J end by 4 bases, with 15 bases between. Written as DNA, the CDR3 is TGTGCCAGCAGGGGGACGGAAAGACGAGAGACCCAGTACTTC. This sequence encodes CASRGTERRETQYF.

This clone was detected a few times. The chain carries TRBV7-8 and TRBJ2-2; a weak D match, TRBD1 (6 bases). CDR3 length: 15 amino acids. Germline V gene data show CDR1 as SGHVS and CDR2 as FQNEAQ. The germline V and J ends were trimmed by 1 base and 7 bases, with 13 bases remaining between them. DNA for the CDR3: TGTGCCAGCAGCTTAGTGGTGGGGGCAGGCGGGGAGCTGTTTTTT. As protein: CASSLVVGAGGELFF.

This chain joins TRBV2 and TRBJ2-3; D tentatively reads TRBD1 or TRBD2 (5 bases each). CDR3 size: 14 residues. Germline V gene lookup returns CDR1 SNHLY and CDR2 FYNNEI. V gave up 4 bases and J gave up 1 base, with 9 bases separating them. CDR3 amino acids: CASSGDGRTDTQYF. As DNA, the CDR3 is TGTGCCAGCAGTGGGGACGGCCGCACAGATACGCAGTATTTT.

The CDR3 region has the DNA TGTGCCAGCAGACCCTGGACAGGGATGGAGACCCAGTACTTC. This sequence encodes CASRPWTGMETQYF. V and J are TRBV7-9 and TRBJ2-5, with 8 bases matching TRBD1. The CDR3 loop spans 14 amino acids. The V gene's germline CDR1 is SEHNR and CDR2 FQNEAQ (reference sequence). The trim removed 6 bases at V and 5 bases at J, leaving 8 bases unmatched.

The V and J genes are TRBV4-1 and TRBJ1-5, with D unresolved. The CDR3 sequence is 15 residues long. CDR1 and CDR2 (germline): MGHRA, YSYEKL. V was trimmed by 3 bases and J by 0 bases, leaving 9 bases between them. The CDR3 is CASSHLGDSNQPQHF. DNA for the CDR3: TGCGCCAGCAGCCACTTGGGTGATAGCAATCAGCCCCAGCATTTT.

This clone was detected only a few times. The chain combines TRBV5-1 with TRBJ2-3; unclear D gene. Trimming stripped 2 bases from V and 4 bases from J, with 5 bases between. The germline V gene encodes CDR1 SGHRS and CDR2 YFSETQ. The CDR3 has 12 amino acids. DNA for the CDR3: TGCGCCAGCAGCTTCTCAGCAGATACGCAGTATTTT. It yields the protein CASSFSADTQYF.

The chain has TRBV28 and TRBJ1-6; weak D call: TRBD1 (5 bases). This CDR3 has 15 amino acids. Germline V lookup: CDR1 MDHEN, CDR2 SYDVKM. V lost 6 bases and J lost 10, with 19 bases in between. CDR3: CASSASPGSGSPLHF. Written as DNA, the CDR3 is TGTGCCAGCAGCGCCTCGCCAGGGTCCGGGTCACCCCTCCACTTT.

The chain carries TRBV29-1 and TRBJ1-2; D uncertain. V gave up 7 bases and J gave up 7 bases, with 16 bases separating them. The CDR3 spans 12 residues. Germline CDR1 SQVTM, CDR2 ANQGSEA. The CDR3 loop reads CSETSAGGGYTF. The DNA of the CDR3 is TGCAGCGAAACCTCGGCCGGCGGTGGCTACACCTTC.

The chain links TRBV7-8 to TRBJ1-6; 10 bases line up with TRBD1. V shed 4 bases, J shed 5 bases, and the junction held 2 bases outside the gene matches. Per the germline V gene, CDR1 is SGHVS and CDR2 is FQNEAQ. The CDR3 has 15 amino acids. CDR3 sequence (DNA): TGTGCCAGCAGCTGGGGGACAGGGGATAATTCACCCCTCCACTTT. It is translated as CASSWGTGDNSPLHF.

The chain links TRBV7-9 to TRBJ1-2, with D hard to call. This CDR3 contains 12 residues. Germline CDR1 is SEHNR and CDR2 is FQNEAQ (reference sequence). V lost 3 bases and J lost 4, with 6 bases in between. For the CDR3, the DNA is TGTGCCAGCAGCTTCAGGTCCTATGGCTACACCTTC. This encodes CASSFRSYGYTF.

This clone was found a few times. V usage is TRBV5-4 and J usage is TRBJ2-7; no clear D gene. Germline CDR1 reads SGHNT; CDR2 reads YYREEE (reference sequence). V was trimmed by 4 bases and J by 0 bases, leaving 11 bases between them. This CDR3 region has 14 residues. CDR3: CASSVVGSSYEQYF. The CDR3 nucleotides read TGTGCCAGCAGCGTAGTGGGTAGCTCCTACGAGCAGTACTTC.

This clone was detected only a few times. The V call is TRBV7-8, the J call TRBJ1-5; TRBD1 aligns across 9 bases. V gave up 6 bases and J gave up 2 bases; unmatched junction bases: 5. Germline CDR1 is SGHVS and CDR2 is FQNEAQ. There are 15 residues in the CDR3. The CDR3 here is CASRLDRGGNQPQHF. The CDR3 DNA reads TGTGCCAGCAGATTGGACAGGGGAGGCAATCAGCCCCAGCATTTT.